These T cell receptor beta chains were read from a single sample in a study of T cell repertoires in cytomegalovirus infection. No antigen has been assigned to these receptors. MiXCR, applied by TCRdb to the reads, yields one record per CDR3 protein. Of roughly 990,000 distinct CDR3 sequences in the sample, around 32% were seen once. The specimen comprised cultured CD8+ T cells from PBMCs, sampled from culture after CMV antigen stimulation. The receptors were gathered from a human donor in good health (CMV status not recorded). Some clones in this sample may be carry-over from other donors' samples. The conserved cysteine and the conserved F or W are not part of the CDR3 here.

TRBJ2-1 16 TRBV12-5 ASAGLAGAQSSYNEQF
TRBJ2-2 14 TRBV7-9 ASSLTSTSNTGELF
TRBJ1-1 15 TRBV27 ASSWGPGQGMNTEAF
TRBJ1-6 12 TRBV11-1 ASSPGQGSSPLH
TRBJ2-1 11 TRBV24-1 ATSDLGNNEQF
TRBJ1-4 8 TRBV20-1 SAVDEKLF
TRBJ1-1 9 TRBV7-1 ASSISGGAF
TRBJ2-1 14 TRBV15 ATSRVGDRRPDEQF
TRBJ2-3 15 TRBV7-6 ASSLGRLAGYTDTQY
TRBJ2-2 14 TRBV11-2 ASSSRGLAMVGELF
TRBJ2-3 16 TRBV4-2 ASSQDNVVGGAPDTQY
TRBJ2-1 17 TRBV4-1 ASSQEFYGGGTSDNEQF
TRBJ2-5 14 TRBV10-3 AISESRGATRETQY
TRBJ1-1 11 TRBV20-1 SAAGQEDTEAF
TRBJ1-6 14 TRBV7-9 ASSLMGQGANSPLH
TRBJ2-3 11 TRBV7-2 ASSQTGTDTQY
TRBJ2-7 11 TRBV19 ASSMAGSYEQY
TRBJ1-1 10 TRBV29-1 SVAKGRGEAF
TRBJ2-2 13 TRBV5-5 ASSLEQGVPGELF
TRBJ2-1 11 TRBV6-1 ASQQGEGGEQF
TRBJ1-4 13 TRBV6-2/TRBV6-3 ASRSQGRENEKLF
TRBJ1-5 14 TRBV7-2 ASSLGAGEWNQPQH
TRBJ2-7 14 TRBV4-1 ASSQVTSGGSYEQY
TRBJ1-2 8 TRBV29-1 SVEDGAWT
TRBJ2-7 14 TRBV14 ASSQEVTTYPYEQY
TRBJ1-3 12 TRBV6-6 ASCPTSSGNTIY
TRBJ2-1 14 TRBV4-1 ASSQAPAGGVNEQF
TRBJ2-5 16 TRBV7-2 ASSLGDRGRYNQETQY
TRBJ2-7 14 TRBV27 ASGRLEETGVYEQY
TRBJ2-7 12 TRBV7-8 ASSPPAASYEKY
TRBJ2-1 13 TRBV11-1 ASSLAGRVYNEQF
TRBJ2-7 14 TRBV9 ASSARLAGAAYEQY
TRBJ2-7 9 TRBV12-5 TSGYSGEQY
TRBJ2-3 17 TRBV5-4 ASSLWRGLAGAITDTQY
TRBJ2-7 12 TRBV4-1 ASSQTSTVYEQY
TRBJ2-1 13 TRBV20-1 SARDRTGGIGEQF
TRBJ2-7 11 TRBV20-1 SAKNRESYEQY
TRBJ1-1 14 TRBV4-2 ASSQDTMTGRVGAF
TRBJ1-3 13 TRBV7-8 ASSLEGTPGDTIY
TRBJ1-1 11 TRBV20-1 SALRQGGTEAF
TRBJ2-7 13 TRBV7-6 ASSLEGTPTYEQY
TRBJ1-2 12 TRBV12-3/TRBV12-4 ASSPGGLYYGYT
TRBJ1-2 11 TRBV6-1 ASSERRIYGYT
TRBJ2-2 14 TRBV7-6 ANSLVLEGYTGELF
TRBJ2-1 12 TRBV27 ASSFGYLYNEQF